This TCR beta chain came from a study of post-analysis software for immune sequencing data. Overall study results and limits: Relative to controls, patients had 4 or 5 TRBV segments at higher frequency, with TRBV5-6, TRBV5-1 and TRBV20-1 among these.

CDR1 LGHNA and CDR2 YSLEER come from the germline V gene. This CDR3 contains 15 residues. Libraries were made from TCR beta cDNA, and they carried unique molecular identifiers. Each CDR3 protein is one row after TCRdb ran MiXCR on the PCR reads. The sample yields about 460,000 distinct CDR3 sequences, under 55% seen once. With regard to this clonotype: Antigen specificity is unknown. The junction and the germline gene differ at one end; a read error may be behind it.

Source material: blood. The sequence was obtained from a girl aged 10 to 17 with multiple sclerosis. The chain couples TRBV4-3 to TRBJ1-5; D uncertain. The chain's CDR3 is CAGSQDSGPRQPQHF. CDR3 bases: TGCGCCGGCAGCCAAGATAGCGGCCCGCGCCAGCCCCAGCATTTT.